This T cell receptor beta chain was observed in a study of beta chain features in type 1 diabetes. The overall study: Similarity in age, gender and cell yields was seen between patients and healthy donors. Study-wide results and limits: Shorter TCRB CDR3s, moderately but significantly so, were found in Type 1 diabetes patients in all four CD4+ subsets. Diminished insertions and augmented deletions at VDJ junctions characterized type 1 diabetes patients. Patients showed naive, central memory and Treg TCRB repertoires that appeared more similar than those of healthy donors.

Sorting that relied on CD45RO/CCR7/CD25/CD127/CD95/CD27 yielded CD4+ naive, central memory, regulatory and stem cell-like memory cells. A word on this clone: Its target is not known.

Expressed TCRB transcripts were sequenced because the isolated RNA had all been reverse transcribed beforehand. Only in-frame clones appear in the TCRdb table, and some are missing; sequencing was by immunoSEQ multiplex PCR. The sample consists of 120,000 or so clones, roughly 17% of them appearing once. Germline V CDR1 and CDR2: ENHRY, SYGVKD. Between the trimmed V and J ends, which lost 0 bases and 4 bases, there was a span of 5 bases. The CDR3 totals 13 residues. The receptor's source is a man aged 18 to 30 with type 1 diabetes. Material: central memory CD4+ T cells from blood. The V gene is TRBV10-3, the J gene TRBJ2-3, with D unclear. The CDR3 bases are TGTGCCATCAGTGAGTCCGGAGCAGATACGCAGTATTTT. Encoded protein: CAISESGADTQYF.